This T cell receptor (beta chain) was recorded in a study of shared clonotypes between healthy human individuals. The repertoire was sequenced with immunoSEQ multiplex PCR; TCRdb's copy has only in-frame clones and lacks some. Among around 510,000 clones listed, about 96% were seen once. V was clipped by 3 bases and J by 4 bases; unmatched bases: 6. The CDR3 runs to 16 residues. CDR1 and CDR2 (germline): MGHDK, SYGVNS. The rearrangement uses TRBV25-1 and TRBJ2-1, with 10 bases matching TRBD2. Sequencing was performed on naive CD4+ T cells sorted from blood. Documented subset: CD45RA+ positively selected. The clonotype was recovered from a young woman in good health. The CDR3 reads CASSDSGLAFYNEQFF. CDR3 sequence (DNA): TGTGCCAGCAGTGACTCGGGACTAGCGTTTTACAATGAGCAGTTCTTC.